This T cell receptor beta chain derives from a study of blood T cell repertoires in COVID-19. Study-wide background: Sample material is recorded as cDNA or gDNA derived from T cells, B-cell-depleted T cells, or PBMCs.

The CDR3 contains 14 residues. The V gene lost 2 bases and the J gene lost 4 bases, with 12 bases spanning the gap. From germline, CDR1 is MNHEY and CDR2 SVGAGI. Data came from immunoSEQ multiplex PCR; TCRdb stores just in-frame clones and leaves some out. This sample has 16,000 or so clones, with around nine tenths found just once. Sequencing was carried out using peripheral blood. The sequence was obtained from a human donor in a cohort sampled during active COVID-19. The chain uses TRBV6-5 and TRBJ2-7; D possibly corresponds to TRBD1 (7 bases). The CDR3 loop is CASSYGRGVYEQYF. The CDR3 DNA reads TGTGCCAGCAGTTACGGCAGGGGGGTATACGAGCAGTACTTC.